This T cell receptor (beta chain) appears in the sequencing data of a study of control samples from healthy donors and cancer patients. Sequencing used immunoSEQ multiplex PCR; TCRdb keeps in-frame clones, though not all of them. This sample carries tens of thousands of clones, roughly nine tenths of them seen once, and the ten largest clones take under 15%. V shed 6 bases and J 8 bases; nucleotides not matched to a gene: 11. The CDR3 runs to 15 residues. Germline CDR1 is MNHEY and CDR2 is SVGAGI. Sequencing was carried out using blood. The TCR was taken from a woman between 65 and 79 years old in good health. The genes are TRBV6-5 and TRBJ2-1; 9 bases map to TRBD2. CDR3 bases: TGTGCCAGCAGCAATAGGCGGGGGGGCTTGGATGAGCAGTTCTTC. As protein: CASSNRRGGLDEQFF.